This entry concerns a single T cell receptor beta chain. Its target is unknown. This record belongs to a study of cytomegalovirus exposure and HLA in healthy donors. The PCR made use of 60 Vbeta and 13 Jbeta primers. Repertoires were generated with immunoSEQ multiplex PCR, while TCRdb's copy carries only in-frame clones and drops some. The table shows under 250,000 clones, with around four fifths occurring only once. General study findings and limits: Reportedly, cytomegalovirus status was diagnosed with high sensitivity and specificity.

The CDR3 is 13 amino acids. V lost 5 bases, J lost 4 bases, and 3 bases stayed unmatched. The germline CDR1 and CDR2 sequences are SGHVS and FQNEAQ. V is TRBV7-8 and J is TRBJ2-7, with 9 bases fitting TRBD2. Sequenced material: PBMCs. The origin of this receptor is a male donor in good health and CMV-seronegative. CDR3 loop: CASSRLAEYEQYF. The CDR3 DNA follows: TGTGCCAGCAGCCGACTAGCGGAATACGAGCAGTACTTC.